This T cell receptor beta chain was recovered during a study of type 1 regulatory T cells. In its sample, this clonotype was seen a few times. Antigen: not known. TCRdb re-called the reads through MiXCR, storing one row per CDR3 protein. The sample carries 14,000 to 15,000 distinct CDR3 sequences, roughly 13% recorded once. Trimming stripped 4 bases from V and 6 bases from J, with 9 bases between. Looked up from germline, CDR1 is SGHTA and CDR2 is FQGTGA. This CDR3 is 13 amino acids long. This chain links TRBV7-3 with TRBJ2-2; D is uncertain. The sequenced sample consisted of cultured T cells, either the whole culture or a sorted T cell fraction (not recorded which). This sequence originates from a human donor in good health. CDR3 protein: CASSSQPSGELFF. The DNA of the CDR3 is TGTGCCAGCAGCTCCCAGCCATCCGGGGAGCTGTTTTTT.